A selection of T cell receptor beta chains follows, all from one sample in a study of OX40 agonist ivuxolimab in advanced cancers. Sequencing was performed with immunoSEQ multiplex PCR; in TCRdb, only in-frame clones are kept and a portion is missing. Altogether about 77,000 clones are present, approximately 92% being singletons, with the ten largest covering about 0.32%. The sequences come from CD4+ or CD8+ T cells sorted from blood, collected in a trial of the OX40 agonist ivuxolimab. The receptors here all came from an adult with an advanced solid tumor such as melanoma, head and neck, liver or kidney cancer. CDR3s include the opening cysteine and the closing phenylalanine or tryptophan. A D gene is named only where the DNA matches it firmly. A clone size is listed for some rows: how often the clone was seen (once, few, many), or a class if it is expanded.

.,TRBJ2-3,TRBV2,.,CASSEVRSTDTQYF,TGTGCCAGCAGTGAAGTACGTAGCACAGATACGCAGTATTTT
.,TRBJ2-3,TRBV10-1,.,CASSDLQRTDTQYF,TGCGCCAGCAGTGATTTACAGCGCACAGATACGCAGTATTTT
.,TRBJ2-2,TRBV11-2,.,CASSLFQAAGELFF,TGTGCCAGCAGCCTCTTCCAAGCGGCCGGGGAGCTGTTTTTT
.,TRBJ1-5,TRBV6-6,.,CASTQDKASNQPQHF,TGTGCCAGCACCCAGGACAAGGCTAGCAATCAGCCCCAGCATTTT
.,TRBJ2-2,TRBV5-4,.,CAYTSGSRTGELFF,TGTGCCTACACCTCGGGATCCCGTACCGGGGAGCTGTTTTTT
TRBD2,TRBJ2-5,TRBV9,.,CASSVGAGGTQETQYF,TGTGCCAGCAGCGTAGGAGCGGGAGGGACCCAAGAGACCCAGTACTTC
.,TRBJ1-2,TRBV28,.,CASSSGAGVGGYTF,TGTGCCAGCAGTTCCGGAGCAGGGGTCGGTGGCTACACCTTC
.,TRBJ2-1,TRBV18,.,CASSPGTYVHNEQFF,TGTGCCAGCTCACCTGGGACATATGTACACAATGAGCAGTTCTTC
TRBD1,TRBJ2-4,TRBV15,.,CATSRGGTEGNIQYF,TGTGCCACCAGCAGAGGAGGGACAGAAGGAAACATTCAGTACTTC
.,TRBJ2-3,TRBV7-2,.,CASSLIGRSSSTDTQYF,TGTGCCAGCAGCTTAATCGGGAGATCGTCCAGCACAGATACGCAGTATTTT
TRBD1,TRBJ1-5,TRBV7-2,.,CASSLGRQGGYSNQPQHF,TGTGCCAGCAGCTTAGGGCGACAGGGAGGGTATAGCAATCAGCCCCAGCATTTT
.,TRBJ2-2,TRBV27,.,CASSLRTAHTGELFF,TGTGCCAGCAGTTTACGGACAGCACACACCGGGGAGCTGTTTTTT
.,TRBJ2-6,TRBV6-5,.,CASSYGGKGANVLTF,TGTGCCAGCAGTTACGGGGGGAAAGGGGCCAACGTCCTGACTTTC
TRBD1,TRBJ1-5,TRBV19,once,CASSLGQVGPNQPQHF,TGTGCCAGTAGTTTAGGACAGGTTGGGCCCAATCAGCCCCAGCATTTT
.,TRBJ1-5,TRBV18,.,CASSPAVGSNQPQHF,TGTGCCAGCTCACCTGCTGTGGGAAGCAATCAGCCCCAGCATTTT
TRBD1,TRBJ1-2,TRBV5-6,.,CASSSGQNYGYTF,TGTGCCAGCAGCTCGGGACAGAACTATGGCTACACCTTC
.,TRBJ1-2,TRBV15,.,CATSSTNYGYTF,TGTGCCACCAGCAGCACCAACTATGGCTACACCTTC
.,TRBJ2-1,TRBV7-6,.,CASSQPAYNEQFF,TGTGCCAGCAGCCAGCCCGCCTACAATGAGCAGTTCTTC
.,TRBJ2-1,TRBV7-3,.,CASSLFSDSYNEQFF,TGTGCCAGCAGCTTATTCAGTGATAGTTACAATGAGCAGTTCTTC
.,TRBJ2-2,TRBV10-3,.,CAISGVEATGELFF,TGTGCCATCAGTGGGGTGGAGGCCACCGGGGAGCTGTTTTTT
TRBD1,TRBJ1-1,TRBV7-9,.,CASSPQGAWTEAFF,TGTGCCAGCAGCCCACAGGGGGCGTGGACTGAAGCTTTCTTT
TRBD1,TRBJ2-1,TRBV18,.,CASSTGTGYNEQFF,TGTGCCAGCTCAACCGGGACAGGTTACAATGAGCAGTTCTTC
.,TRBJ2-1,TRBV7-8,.,CASSLWRSESSYNEQFF,TGTGCCAGCAGCTTATGGCGATCCGAAAGCTCCTACAATGAGCAGTTCTTC
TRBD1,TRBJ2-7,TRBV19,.,CASSIEGQSYGEQYF,TGTGCCAGTAGTATAGAGGGACAGAGTTACGGCGAGCAGTACTTC
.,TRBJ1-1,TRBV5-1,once,CASSFTANTEAFF,TGCGCCAGCAGCTTTACGGCTAACACTGAAGCTTTCTTT
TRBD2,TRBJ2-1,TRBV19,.,CASRGLAAPLDYNEQFF,TGTGCCTCCAGGGGACTAGCGGCTCCTCTTGACTACAATGAGCAGTTCTTC
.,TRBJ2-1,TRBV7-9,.,CASSLGGPWDEQFF,TGTGCCAGCAGCTTAGGTGGCCCCTGGGATGAGCAGTTCTTC
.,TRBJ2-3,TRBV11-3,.,CASSSDSQQYF,TGTGCCAGCAGCTCGGACAGTCAGCAGTATTTT
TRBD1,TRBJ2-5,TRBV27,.,CASSLSSDRPELPQYF,TGTGCCAGCAGTTTATCTTCGGACAGGCCCGAGCTGCCCCAGTACTTC
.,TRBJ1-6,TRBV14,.,CASSQVDSRIYNSPLHF,TGTGCCAGCAGCCAAGTGGACAGTAGAATTTATAATTCACCCCTCCACTTT
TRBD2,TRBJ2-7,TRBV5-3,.,CARSPVLAGGSCEQYF,TGTGCCAGAAGCCCCGTTTTAGCGGGAGGATCGTGTGAGCAGTACTTC
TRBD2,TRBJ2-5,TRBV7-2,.,CASSLAEGTSGTGAQYF,TGTGCCAGCAGCTTAGCCGAAGGGACTAGCGGTACGGGGGCCCAGTACTTC
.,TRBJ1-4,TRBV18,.,CASSPTLTAGSTNEKLFF,TGTGCCAGCTCACCCACCTTGACAGCCGGTTCAACTAATGAAAAACTGTTTTTT
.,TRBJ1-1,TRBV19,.,CASTRTVFEAFF,TGTGCCAGTACCCGGACGGTATTTGAAGCTTTCTTT
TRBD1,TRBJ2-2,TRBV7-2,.,CASRSGQGISTGELFF,TGTGCCAGCAGATCCGGACAGGGGATCTCTACCGGGGAGCTGTTTTTT
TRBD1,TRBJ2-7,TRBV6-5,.,CAAQRDSNYEQYF,TGTGCCGCCCAGAGGGACAGTAACTACGAGCAGTACTTC
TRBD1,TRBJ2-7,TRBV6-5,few,CASGPGQGAREQYF,TGTGCCAGCGGTCCGGGACAGGGGGCCCGCGAGCAGTACTTC
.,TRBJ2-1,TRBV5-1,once,CASRPGVNYNEQFF,TGCGCCAGCAGACCGGGAGTAAACTACAATGAGCAGTTCTTC
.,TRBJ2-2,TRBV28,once,CASSLHQETGELFF,TGTGCCAGCAGTTTACACCAGGAAACCGGGGAGCTGTTTTTT
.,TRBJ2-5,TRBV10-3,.,CAISASSGQETRYF,TGTGCCATCAGTGCCTCCTCGGGTCAAGAGACCCGGTACTTC
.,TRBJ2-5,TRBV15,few,CATSRDAFQETQYF,TGTGCCACCAGCAGAGATGCCTTTCAAGAGACCCAGTACTTC
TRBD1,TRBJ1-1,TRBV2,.,CASSEQGVGNTEAFF,TGTGCCAGCAGTGAACAGGGGGTTGGGAACACTGAAGCTTTCTTT
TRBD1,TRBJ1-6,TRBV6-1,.,CASREQGAFPSPLHF,TGTGCCAGCAGGGAACAGGGGGCGTTTCCTTCACCCCTCCACTTT
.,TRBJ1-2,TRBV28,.,CASTSKPGGGYTF,TGTGCCAGCACCTCTAAACCAGGCGGGGGCTACACCTTC
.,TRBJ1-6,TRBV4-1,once,CASSQEIVVDSRNSPLHF,TGCGCCAGCAGCCAAGAGATAGTGGTGGACAGCCGAAATTCACCCCTCCACTTT
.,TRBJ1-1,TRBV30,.,CAWSPMNTEAFF,TGTGCCTGGAGTCCGATGAACACTGAAGCTTTCTTT
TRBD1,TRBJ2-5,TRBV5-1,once,CASSTEGQGVETQYF,TGCGCCAGCAGCACGGAGGGACAGGGAGTGGAGACCCAGTACTTC
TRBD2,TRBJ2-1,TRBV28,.,CATRTSGSYNEQFF,TGTGCCACCCGGACTAGCGGCTCCTACAATGAGCAGTTCTTC
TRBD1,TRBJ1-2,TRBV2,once,CASSFYGQGGLGYGYTF,TGTGCCAGCAGTTTCTATGGACAGGGGGGGTTGGGCTATGGCTACACCTTC
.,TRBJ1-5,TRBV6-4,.,CASSYTFDGPQHF,TGTGCCAGCAGCTACACCTTTGACGGCCCCCAGCATTTT
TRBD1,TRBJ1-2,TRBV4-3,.,CASSQTGEDGYTF,TGCGCCAGCAGCCAGACAGGGGAGGATGGCTACACCTTC
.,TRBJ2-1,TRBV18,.,CASSPDGGRNEQFF,TGTGCCAGCTCACCGGACGGGGGGCGGAATGAGCAGTTCTTC
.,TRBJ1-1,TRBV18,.,CASSPEGFYTEAFF,TGTGCCAGCTCACCAGAGGGGTTTTACACTGAAGCTTTCTTT
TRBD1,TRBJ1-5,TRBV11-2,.,CASSLTGEGYQPQHF,TGTGCCAGCAGCTTAACAGGGGAGGGCTATCAGCCCCAGCATTTT